A selection of T cell receptor beta chains follows, all from one sample in a study of PD-1 blockade in mismatch repair-deficient tumors. Clones were sequenced by immunoSEQ multiplex PCR, and TCRdb holds only the in-frame ones, with some missing. The data show 65,000 to 80,000 clones, roughly 80% seen once. The sequenced sample was peripheral blood, obtained 2 weeks after starting pembrolizumab. The receptors originated from an adult with mismatch repair-deficient cancer. Both conserved end residues are part of each CDR3.

TRBJ2-2 | TRBV4-1 | 15 | CASSRDSGNTGELFF
TRBJ2-7 | TRBV4-1 | 16 | CASSQVAGVSLNEQYF
TRBJ2-7 | TRBV5-1 | 13 | CASSFGQAYEQYF
TRBJ2-2 | TRBV7-9 | 16 | CASRQGLAGVTGELFF
TRBJ2-7 | TRBV15 | 14 | CATSRESRTYEQYF
TRBJ2-6 | TRBV6-1 | 15 | CASRDRGTGANVLTF
TRBJ1-3 | TRBV7-6 | 15 | CASSRQTGAGNTIYF
TRBJ2-3 | TRBV6-1 | 15 | CASRRDRVWPDTQYF
TRBJ2-2 | TRBV30 | 13 | CAWRGPNTGELFF
TRBJ2-5 | TRBV2 | 11 | CASRGVETQYF